These 14 T cell receptor beta chains were sequenced from one sample in a study of tumor-infiltrating lymphocytes in glioblastoma multiforme. Multiple V-beta primers and a C-beta primer amplified TCRB from RNA. TCRdb re-analysed the multiplex PCR reads in MiXCR, keeping a single row per CDR3 protein. The sample records just under 20,000 distinct CDR3 sequences, under 80% being singletons. Input material: peripheral blood. These receptors were obtained from a male donor with glioblastoma.

This clonotype occurred once. The final CDR3 position lacks the conserved phenylalanine or tryptophan, pointing to a likely read error. V and J are TRBV11-2 and TRBJ2-1; no firm D call. CDR3 length equals 13 residues. Germline CDR1 reads SGHAT; CDR2 reads FQNNGV. CDR3 bases: TGTGCCAGCGGCTTATCTATCTACAATGGGCAGTTCCTC. Translating gives CASGLSIYNGQFL.

On this clonotype itself: One end of the junction fails to match germline, which may point to a read error. This chain joins TRBV11-2 and TRBJ2-1; either TRBD1 or TRBD2 may fit D (6 bases each). Germline-derived CDR1 and CDR2 are SGHAT and FQNNGV. This CDR3 region has 15 residues. CDR3 coding DNA: TGTGCCAGCATGAAAATTAGGGGGGTCTACAATGAGCAGTCCTTC. Encoded protein: CASMKIRGVYNEQSF. Variable domain in full (rest from reference TRBV11-2 and TRBJ2-1): EAGVAQSPRYKIIEKRQSVAFWCNPISGHATLYWYQQILGQGPKLLIQFQNNGVVDDSQLPKDRFSAERLKGVDSTLKIQPAKLEDSAVYLCASMKIRGVYNEQSFGPGTRLTVL.

The rearrangement uses TRBV11-1 and TRBJ2-3; tentative D call: TRBD1 (6 bases). Deletions cut 3 bases from V and 5 bases from J, with 18 bases between. CDR1 and CDR2 from the germline V gene are SGHAT and FQDESV (reference sequence). There are 16 residues in the CDR3. In nucleotides, the CDR3 is TGTGCCAGCAGCTTTTTCGGACAGATAGACATAGATACGCAGTATTTT. Amino acid sequence: CASSFFGQIDIDTQYF.

Notes on this clonotype: A much larger clone lies a single base off, so this may be a read error. The rearrangement joins TRBV7-9 to TRBJ1-3, with D unclear. Deletions cut 3 bases from V and 3 bases from J, with 12 bases between. The CDR3 consists of 15 residues. Germline V gene sequence: CDR1 SEHNR, CDR2 FQNEAQ (reference sequence). CDR3 in DNA: TGTGCCAGCAGCTTGGTATTTGACGGTGGAAACACCATATATTTT. Translating it yields CASSLVFDGGNTIYF. Full variable domain (outside the CDR3, taken from reference TRBV7-9 and TRBJ1-3): DTGVSQNPRHKITKRGQNVTFRCDPISEHNRLYWYRQTLGQGPEFLTYFQNEAQLEKSRLLSDRFSAERPKGSFSTLEIQRTEQGDSAMYLCASSLVFDGGNTIYFGEGSWLTVV.

V is TRBV20-1 and J is TRBJ2-3; D perhaps matches TRBD2 (6 bases). Trimming took 5 bases from V and 8 from J, leaving 23 bases between them. This CDR3 is 15 amino acids long. Per germline, CDR1 DFQATT and CDR2 SNEGSKA (reference sequence). Written as DNA, the CDR3 is TGCAGTGCTCCTTGGGGGGAACTGATTGGGGGTACGCAGTATTTT. This encodes CSAPWGELIGGTQYF.

Worth noting for this clonotype: A much bigger clone sits one base away, suggesting this may be a read error. The chain uses TRBV5-1 and TRBJ2-7; 7 bases map to TRBD1. The germline V gene encodes CDR1 SGHRS and CDR2 YFSETQ. This CDR3 comprises 16 residues. The ends lost 0 bases at V and 6 bases at J; junction bases unmatched: 12. The CDR3 nucleotides are TGCGCCAGCAGCTTGGGGGTCAGAGGGGGCTTGGGCGAGCAGTACTTC. Translating gives CASSLGVRGGLGEQYF.

This clonotype was seen more than once but under ten times. The CDR3 bases are TGCAGTGTCAACAGGGGATGGCAGGACACTGAAGCTTTCTTT. Its translation is CSVNRGWQDTEAFF. The genes are TRBV20-1 and TRBJ1-1; 7 nucleotides agree with TRBD1. V shed 7 bases and J 3 bases; nucleotides not matched to a gene: 11. The CDR3 runs to 14 residues. The germline V gene has CDR1 DFQATT and CDR2 SNEGSKA (reference sequence).

This clonotype was counted a single time. The rearrangement joins TRBV20-1 to TRBJ2-1; 12 bases agree with TRBD2. V lost 1 base, J lost 9 bases, and 10 bases stayed unmatched. Germline CDR1 is DFQATT and CDR2 is SNEGSKA (reference sequence). The CDR3 is 16 amino acids. CDR3 nucleotides: TGCAGTGCTAGAGCTCCGACTAGCGGGAGTAGTGGTGAGCAGTTCTTC. It codes for CSARAPTSGSSGEQFF.

The chain couples TRBV11-2 to TRBJ2-7; D perhaps matches TRBD1 (6 bases). The V gene lost 5 bases and the J gene lost 7 bases, with 21 bases spanning the gap. This CDR3 region has 15 residues. The V gene's germline CDR1 is SGHAT and CDR2 FQNNGV. The CDR3 DNA is TGTGCCAGCAGCCTGAGAGGGGGTCCCGGCGGTGAGCAGTACTTC. Protein product: CASSLRGGPGGEQYF.

To note about this clonotype: One end of the junction fails to match germline, which may point to a read error. The chain carries TRBV4-1 and TRBJ2-1; TRBD2 matches at 8 bases. CDR1 is MGHRA and CDR2 is YSYEKL in the germline V gene. The CDR3 totals 17 residues. The CDR3 DNA sequence: TGCGCCATCAGCCAATATACAAGCGGGAGCGGGGCACATGAGCAGTTCTTC. Translated, it gives CAISQYTSGSGAHEQFF.

A remark on this clonotype: This sequence may be a read error, since a much larger clone differs from it by one base. CDR3: CASSSPVPPDTQYF. The DNA of the CDR3 is TGTGCCAGCAGTTCCCCCGTCCCACCAGATACGCAGTATTTT. V is TRBV28 and J is TRBJ2-3; the D is unclear. This CDR3 comprises 14 residues. Deletions cut 4 bases from V and 4 bases from J, with 12 bases between. CDR1 and CDR2 from the germline V gene are MDHEN and SYDVKM.

The chain carries TRBV6-5 and TRBJ2-7; D remains ambiguous. V lost 0 bases, J lost 5 bases, and 14 bases lay in between. There are 15 residues in the CDR3. Germline CDR1 and CDR2: MNHEY and SVGAGI. This chain's CDR3 is CASSYSLQQAHEQYF. The CDR3 coding sequence is TGTGCCAGCAGTTACTCCCTACAGCAGGCCCACGAGCAGTACTTC.

Turning to this clonotype: A junction boundary mismatches the germline segment, possibly from a read error. The chain links TRBV11-2 to TRBJ2-3; D not certain. The germline V gene has CDR1 SGHAT and CDR2 FQNNGV. CDR3 length: 12 amino acids. The CDR3 DNA follows: TGTGCCAGCAGATTAGGTGTTATTACGCAGTATTTT. It translates to CASRLGVITQYF.

To note about this clonotype: A read error may produce the germline difference seen at one junction end. The V and J genes are TRBV29-1 and TRBJ2-2; TRBD1 is a possible D gene (6 bases). CDR3 size: 15 residues. Germline V lookup: CDR1 SQVTM, CDR2 ANQGSEA. This CDR3 is CSVEGAQGITWELSF. CDR3 sequence (DNA): TGCAGCGTTGAAGGGGCTCAGGGGATCACCTGGGAGCTGTCTTTT.